The following is a T cell receptor (beta chain) sequence with its context. In the authors' methods: Amplification of reference gene primers was used by the study to estimate nucleated cell counts. Clones were read by immunoSEQ multiplex PCR, and TCRdb kept only the in-frame ones, dropping some. D and trimming come from the DNA, and the V and J calls and clone size come from that table. Here the sample spans approximately 210,000 clones, roughly 86% being singletons. The source of the sample is a study of blood T cell repertoires in COVID-19. Study context: Samples representing acute and convalescent COVID-19 were sourced from the United States, Italy and Spain. From T cells, B-cell-depleted T cells, or PBMCs came the material, which was cDNA or gDNA.

Trimming cost V 0 bases and J 4 bases; bases outside gene matches: 5. The CDR3 sequence is 15 residues long. CDR1 and CDR2 (germline): SGHDN, FVKESK. The sequence derives from a woman between 50 and 59 years old with active or convalescent COVID-19. Input material: peripheral blood. The chain combines TRBV14 with TRBJ1-2; 7 bases are a match to TRBD1. This CDR3 reads CASSQDHRDSYGYTF. CDR3 coding DNA: TGTGCCAGCAGCCAAGATCATCGGGACAGCTATGGCTACACCTTC.